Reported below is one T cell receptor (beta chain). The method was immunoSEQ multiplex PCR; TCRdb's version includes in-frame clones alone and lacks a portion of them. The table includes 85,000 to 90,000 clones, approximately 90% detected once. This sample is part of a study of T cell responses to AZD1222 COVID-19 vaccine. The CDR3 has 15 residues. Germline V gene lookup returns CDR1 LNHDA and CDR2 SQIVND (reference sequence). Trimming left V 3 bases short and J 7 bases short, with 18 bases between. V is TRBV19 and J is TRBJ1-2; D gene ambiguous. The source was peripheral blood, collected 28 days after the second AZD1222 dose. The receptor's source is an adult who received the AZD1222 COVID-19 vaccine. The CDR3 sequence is CASSIYPSLSPGYTF. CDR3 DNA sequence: TGTGCCAGTAGTATTTACCCCTCCCTTTCCCCTGGCTACACCTTC.